This TCR beta chain was captured by sequencing in a study of cytomegalovirus exposure and HLA in healthy donors. A remark on this clone: Its target is unknown.

Study-level findings and limits: Some V segments (TRBV6-2 and TRBV6-3 among them) were excluded as indistinguishable. When analyzed later, a missense DCLRE1C variant was found to be linked to TCR beta V- and J-gene trimming. Cytomegalovirus status, reportedly, was diagnosed with high specificity and sensitivity by the classifier.

V lost 4 bases and J 0 bases, leaving 7 bases between the germline ends. Germline V gene sequence: CDR1 SQVTM, CDR2 ANQGSEA. The CDR3 extends over 13 amino acids. Healthy bone marrow donors formed the donor group. A multiplex PCR was run with 60 Vbeta primers and 13 Jbeta primers. Profiling relied on immunoSEQ multiplex PCR, and the TCRdb table lists in-frame clones only, not all of them. The table has 70,000 to 95,000 clones, around 82% seen once. The chain employs TRBV29-1 and TRBJ1-5, with D unresolved. Sequencing was performed on PBMCs. The TCR comes from a male donor in good health and CMV-seronegative. The CDR3: CSVAQNSNQPQHF. In DNA form, the CDR3 reads TGCAGCGTTGCACAGAATAGCAATCAGCCCCAGCATTTT.